These T cell receptor beta chains were read from a single sample in a study of T cell responses to AZD1222 COVID-19 vaccine. The method was immunoSEQ multiplex PCR; TCRdb's version includes in-frame clones alone and lacks a portion of them. The sample has under 200,000 clones; roughly 92% are singletons. The sample consisted of peripheral blood, taken on day 0 of AZD1222 vaccination. These receptor sequences come from an adult in good health. CDR3s include the opening cysteine and the closing phenylalanine or tryptophan. A D gene is named only where the DNA matches it firmly. Where a row states a size, it is once, few, many or the class of an expanded clone; other rows omit it.

v_call	j_call	d_call	clone_size	cdr3_nt	cdr3_aa
TRBV28	TRBJ2-5	TRBD1	-	TGTGCCAGCACCGTTCCGGGACAGTTTAAATACTTC	CASTVPGQFKYF
TRBV18	TRBJ1-2	-	-	TGTGCCAGCTCACCGGGCACCCCTCAAGCTAACTATGGCTACACCTTC	CASSPGTPQANYGYTF
TRBV28	TRBJ1-1	TRBD1	few	TGTGCCAGCAAGGATGGGCAGGGGGCGAGCACTGAAGCTTTCTTT	CASKDGQGASTEAFF
TRBV25-1	TRBJ2-1	-	-	TGTGCCAGCAGGGACGGGACCTACAATGAGCAGTTCTTC	CASRDGTYNEQFF
TRBV6-5	TRBJ1-1	-	few	TGTGCCACTTCGGACAGTGAGCATGCTGAAGCTTTCTTT	CATSDSEHAEAFF
TRBV5-8	TRBJ2-2	-	-	TGTGCCAGCAGCTTGCGGTTCACCGGGGAGCTGTTTTTT	CASSLRFTGELFF
TRBV27	TRBJ2-1	TRBD2	-	TGTGCCAGCAGGGCGCTAGCGGGAGGTCGGCATGAGCAGTTCTTC	CASRALAGGRHEQFF
TRBV3-1/TRBV3-2	TRBJ2-3	TRBD2	-	TGTGCCAGCAGCCAGGGACTAGCGGGTATACGCACAGATACGCAGTATTTT	CASSQGLAGIRTDTQYF
TRBV30	TRBJ1-2	-	-	TGTGCCTGGATGGGATTGGGCGCGGAGGGCTACACCTTC	CAWMGLGAEGYTF
TRBV4-1	TRBJ1-1	-	-	TGCGCCAGCGGGGCCCCGGGAAATATGAACACTGAAGCTTTCTTT	CASGAPGNMNTEAFF
TRBV18	TRBJ1-3	TRBD1	-	TGTGCCAGCTCACTCACCGGGACAGGGGTCGGAAACACCATATATTTT	CASSLTGTGVGNTIYF
TRBV12-3/TRBV12-4	TRBJ1-1	-	-	TGTGCCAGCAGAGCAGGTGAGCGCACTGAAGCTTTCTTT	CASRAGERTEAFF
TRBV20-1	TRBJ2-7	-	-	TGCAGTGCTACTCACTACGAGCAGTACTTC	CSATHYEQYF
TRBV19	TRBJ1-1	-	-	TGTGCCAGTAGAGGATCGGGAGCTTTCTTT	CASRGSGAFF
TRBV5-8	TRBJ1-2	-	-	TGTGCCAGCAGCTTGTCTCTGGAGTTCTATGGCTACACCTTC	CASSLSLEFYGYTF
TRBV27	TRBJ2-6	-	-	TGTGCCAGCAGTACTAGGGGAGCTGGGGCCAACGTCCTGACTTTC	CASSTRGAGANVLTF
TRBV11-2	TRBJ1-6	-	-	TGTGCCAGTTCGGTCGGGTCACCCCTCCACTTT	CASSVGSPLHF
TRBV12-5	TRBJ1-1	-	-	TGTGCTAGTGGTTTGGAGCAGCGATTGAACACTGAAGCTTTCTTT	CASGLEQRLNTEAFF
TRBV18	TRBJ2-2	TRBD1	-	TGTGCCAGCTCACCGCAGGGGGCGCCGAGAAACACCGGGGAGCTGTTTTTT	CASSPQGAPRNTGELFF